The 13 T cell receptor beta chains listed next were all sequenced from one sample in a study of neurological immune-mediated disorders. TCRdb re-called the 5' RACE reads through MiXCR, storing one row per CDR3 protein. The table lists tens of thousands of distinct CDR3 sequences, roughly 4.4% of them singletons. The specimen sequenced was PBMCs. The receptor set was obtained from a man aged 50 or older with multiple sclerosis.

This clonotype was seen repeatedly, ten times or more. This chain joins TRBV7-9 and TRBJ2-4, with D perhaps matching TRBD1 or TRBD2 (6 bases each). The V gene lost 5 bases and the J gene lost 0 bases, with 14 bases spanning the gap. The germline V gene encodes CDR1 SEHNR and CDR2 FQNEAQ (reference sequence). The CDR3 extends over 16 amino acids. The CDR3 region is CASSPTGAGAKNIQYF. CDR3 DNA: TGTGCCAGCAGCCCCACGGGGGCTGGAGCCAAAAACATTCAGTACTTC. The entire variable domain, with the rest obtained from reference TRBV7-9 and TRBJ2-4, is as follows: DTGVSQNPRHKITKRGQNVTFRCDPISEHNRLYWYRQTLGQGPEFLTYFQNEAQLEKSRLLSDRFSAERPKGSFSTLEIQRTEQGDSAMYLCASSPTGAGAKNIQYFGAGTRLSVL.

The table lists this clonotype with many counts. The chain links TRBV12-3 or TRBV12-4 to TRBJ2-7; 11 nucleotides agree with TRBD1. After removal of 5 bases from V and 4 bases from J, the junction contained 7 bases not matched to a gene. The CDR3 sequence is 15 residues long. Here the CDR3 DNA reads TGTGCCAGCAGTCATGGGACAGGGGGACCTTACGAGCAGTACTTC. Amino acids: CASSHGTGGPYEQYF.

This clonotype was seen many times. The V call is TRBV9, the J call TRBJ1-2, with 9 bases aligning to TRBD1. Germline assignment: CDR1 SGDLS and CDR2 YYNGEE. This CDR3 contains 13 residues. V lost 4 bases, J lost 9 bases, and 7 bases stayed unmatched. The CDR3 loop is CASSTDRGSSYTF. The CDR3 bases are TGTGCCAGCAGCACCGACAGGGGGTCGAGCTACACCTTC. The complete variable domain, with remaining parts taken from reference TRBV9 and TRBJ1-2, reads DSGVTQTPKHLITATGQRVTLRCSPRSGDLSVYWYQQSLDQGLQFLIQYYNGEERAKGNILERFSAQQFPDLHSELNLSSLELGDSALYFCASSTDRGSSYTFGSGTRLTVV.

In its sample, this clonotype was seen many times. This rearrangement joins TRBV7-2 to TRBJ2-7; D is ambiguous. This CDR3 spans 16 amino acids. V shed 1 base and J shed 4 bases, with 17 bases lying between them. Per germline, CDR1 SGHTA and CDR2 FQGNSA. Here the CDR3 DNA reads TGTGCCAGCAGCTTAGACCCCCGACCAACCTATTACGAGCAGTACTTC. As protein: CASSLDPRPTYYEQYF.

This clonotype was counted many times. This rearrangement joins TRBV28 to TRBJ2-1; TRBD1 is a possible D gene (6 bases). Per germline, CDR1 MDHEN and CDR2 SYDVKM. The V end was cut by 6 bases, the J end by 3 bases, with 12 bases between. This CDR3 contains 14 residues. The CDR3 nucleotides are TGTGCCAGCAGAAACCCCAGGGGCTACAATGAGCAGTTCTTC. Amino acids: CASRNPRGYNEQFF.

This clonotype was found many times. The V and J genes are TRBV7-9 and TRBJ1-3; perhaps TRBD1 as D (5 bases). Germline assignment: CDR1 SEHNR and CDR2 FQNEAQ (reference sequence). The CDR3 length is 15 residues. Trimming removed 2 bases at V and 0 bases at J, with 8 bases between. CDR3 DNA: TGTGCCAGCAGCTTAAGGGGCTCCTCTGGAAACACCATATATTTT. This translates into CASSLRGSSGNTIYF. Complete variable domain (other parts from reference TRBV7-9 and TRBJ1-3): DTGVSQNPRHKITKRGQNVTFRCDPISEHNRLYWYRQTLGQGPEFLTYFQNEAQLEKSRLLSDRFSAERPKGSFSTLEIQRTEQGDSAMYLCASSLRGSSGNTIYFGEGSWLTVV.

This clonotype was seen many times. CDR3 sequence reads: CASSIASGANVLTF. Here the CDR3 DNA reads TGTGCCAGCAGTATTGCTTCTGGGGCCAACGTCCTGACTTTC. The chain is built from TRBV27 and TRBJ2-6; D is uncertain. Germline-derived CDR1 and CDR2 are MNHEY and SMNVEV (reference sequence). V lost 5 bases to trimming and J lost 1 base, with 6 bases between them. The CDR3 is 14 amino acids.

The chain has TRBV5-1 and TRBJ2-5; 8 positions agree with TRBD1. The CDR3 sequence is 13 residues long. Trimming removed 1 base from V and 4 bases from J; junction bases left unmatched: 0. In germline, CDR1 is SGHRS, CDR2 YFSETQ. CDR3 sequence reads: CASSLQGAETQYF. For the CDR3, the DNA is TGCGCCAGCAGCTTGCAGGGGGCAGAGACCCAGTACTTC.

This clonotype was seen ten or more times. The chain recombines TRBV4-1 with TRBJ1-2; D gene unclear. The germline CDR1 and CDR2 sequences are MGHRA and YSYEKL. This CDR3 contains 16 residues. The V and J ends lost 5 bases and 1 base respectively, with 17 bases between them. As DNA, the CDR3 is TGCGCCAGCAGCTACGAGATACAAGATTTTAACTATGGCTACACCTTC. Protein product: CASSYEIQDFNYGYTF.

This clonotype was recorded at least ten times. This chain links TRBV5-1 with TRBJ1-1; D call uncertain. In germline, CDR1 is SGHRS, CDR2 YFSETQ. The CDR3 is made up of 13 amino acids. V lost 2 bases, J lost 6 bases, and 11 bases lay in between. The CDR3 region has the DNA TGCGCCAGCAGCTTTGACAAGGACGCTGAAGCTTTCTTT. It translates to CASSFDKDAEAFF.

This clonotype was detected ten times or more. This clone may be a read error of a much larger clone one base away. This chain connects TRBV20-1 to TRBJ2-1; 7 nucleotides line up with TRBD2. The CDR3 has 16 residues. Germline V gives CDR1 DFQATT, CDR2 SNEGSKA (reference sequence). J lost 7 bases, V lost 5 bases, and 17 bases had no gene match. The DNA for the CDR3 is TGCAGTGCTCTCAAAGGGGAGGGAGGGACTTTGAATGAGCAGTTCTTC. Encoded protein: CSALKGEGGTLNEQFF.

This clonotype was detected many times. The chain uses TRBV20-1 and TRBJ1-5, with D perhaps TRBD1 (5 bases). Germline V CDR1 and CDR2: DFQATT, SNEGSKA (reference sequence). CDR3 length: 14 amino acids. Trimming took off 6 bases at V and 0 bases at J, with 12 bases between the two ends. CDR3 region: CSAPGGDSNQPQHF. Here the CDR3 DNA reads TGCAGTGCCCCCGGGGGAGATAGCAATCAGCCCCAGCATTTT.

This clonotype appeared many times. The chain has TRBV5-8 and TRBJ1-4; no firm D call. The CDR3 extends over 12 amino acids. V was pared by 0 bases and J by 8 bases, with 5 bases between. Looked up from germline, CDR1 is SGHTS and CDR2 is YDEGEE. CDR3 sequence: CASSLAREKLFF. The CDR3 DNA is TGTGCCAGCAGCTTGGCCCGGGAAAAACTGTTTTTT.